This T cell receptor beta chain was sequenced in a study of blood T cell repertoires in COVID-19. Clinical history as reported by participants underpinned cohort assignment. Germline loops: CDR1 MDHEN, CDR2 SYDVKM. The CDR3 is 12 amino acids. Trimming removed 3 bases from V and 11 bases from J; junction bases left unmatched: 2. Libraries were prepared by immunoSEQ multiplex PCR; TCRdb keeps only in-frame clonotypes and omits some of them. Among approximately 250,000 clones listed, 88% were seen once. Sequencing input: PBMCs or T cells enriched from blood (not recorded which). This chain connects TRBV28 to TRBJ1-4, with TRBD1 matching over 8 bases. This receptor was identified in a woman aged 55-69 years in a cohort exposed to, infected with or recovered from COVID-19 (not recorded which). The CDR3 here is CASSFRQGKLFF. The CDR3 DNA is TGTGCCAGCAGTTTCCGACAGGGGAAACTGTTTTTT.